The 9 T cell receptor beta chains below come from one sample, sequenced in a study of T cell repertoires in cytomegalovirus infection. TCRdb ran MiXCR on the reads and lists one entry per CDR3 protein. The sample lists nearly 450,000 distinct CDR3 sequences, about a third occurring once. Source material: PBMCs. The receptors originated from a human donor in good health (CMV status not recorded). Some clones in this sample may be carry-over from other donors' samples.

About this clonotype itself: Germline is not matched at one junction end, which may reflect a read error. The chain couples TRBV28 to TRBJ1-1, with unresolved D. This CDR3 comprises 15 residues. Germline values: CDR1 MDHEN, CDR2 SYDVKM. CDR3 loop: CDSSLALGLNTEAFF. Written as DNA, the CDR3 is TGTGACAGCAGTTTAGCGTTAGGACTGAACACTGAAGCTTTCTTT.

This clonotype has just a few counts. The chain combines TRBV7-2 with TRBJ1-5; D remains ambiguous. The CDR3 is 16 amino acids. V lost 5 bases and J 1 base, leaving 15 bases between the germline ends. Germline-derived CDR1 and CDR2 are SGHTA and FQGNSA. This CDR3 reads CASSHNPFPSNQPQHF. The CDR3 nucleotides read TGTGCCAGCAGCCACAACCCATTTCCAAGCAATCAGCCCCAGCATTTT.

This clonotype was recorded many times. The rearrangement joins TRBV6-1 to TRBJ1-1; the D gene is possibly TRBD1 (5 bases). V gave up 3 bases and J gave up 4 bases, with 9 bases separating them. Per the germline V gene, CDR1 is MNHNS and CDR2 is SASEGT. The CDR3 contains 13 residues. Written as DNA, the CDR3 is TGTGCCAGCAGTGAGTGGGACGGCACTGAAGCTTTCTTT. This encodes CASSEWDGTEAFF.

The chain couples TRBV5-6 to TRBJ1-2; 8 nucleotides agree with TRBD1. Per germline, CDR1 SGHDT and CDR2 YYEEEE. The CDR3 extends over 16 amino acids. J gave up 0 bases and V 2 bases, and 6 bases lay outside the gene matches. The DNA of the CDR3 is TGTGCCAGCAGCTTCGGGTGGACAGGGACTAACTATGGCTACACCTTC. It codes for CASSFGWTGTNYGYTF.

This sequence joins TRBV12-3 or TRBV12-4 and TRBJ2-5; D not resolved. The CDR3 runs to 13 residues. V dropped 3 bases and J dropped 3 bases, with 8 bases sitting between them. CDR3 in amino acids: CASSFGLEETQYF. The CDR3 region has the DNA TGTGCCAGCAGTTTTGGGCTGGAAGAGACCCAGTACTTC.

This clonotype was found a few times. The chain is built from TRBV29-1 and TRBJ2-5; 9 nucleotides match TRBD2. This CDR3 spans 14 amino acids. Germline CDR1 reads SQVTM; CDR2 reads ANQGSEA. Trimming at V came to 7 bases and at J to 5 bases, leaving 11 bases not matched to a gene. The CDR3 DNA reads as TGCAGCGGGAGACCGGGACTAGCCGTGGAGACCCAGTACTTC. Its protein product is CSGRPGLAVETQYF.

In its sample, this clonotype was seen a few times. This CDR3 reads CASSLVAGNQPQHF. The CDR3 nucleotides read TGTGCCAGCAGTTTGGTTGCGGGAAATCAGCCCCAGCATTTT. V gene TRBV12-3 or TRBV12-4 combines with J gene TRBJ1-5; unclear D gene. The CDR3 has 14 amino acids. Trimming took 3 bases from V and 4 from J, leaving 10 bases between them.

J is TRBJ1-1 and V is TRBV19; D unresolved. There are 11 residues in the CDR3. Deletions cut 1 base from V and 6 bases from J, with 3 bases between. Germline-derived CDR1 and CDR2 are LNHDA and SQIVND (reference sequence). DNA for the CDR3: TGTGCCAGTAGTATAGGGCCTGAAGCTTTCTTT. This codes for CASSIGPEAFF. Based on the CDR3 plus reference TRBV19 and TRBJ1-1, the full variable domain is DGGITQSPKYLFRKEGQNVTLSCEQNLNHDAMYWYRQDPGQGLRLIYYSQIVNDFQKGDIAEGYSVSREKKESFPLTVTSAQKNPTAFYLCASSIGPEAFFGQGTRLTVV.

This clonotype was recorded a few times. The V call is TRBV4-2, the J call TRBJ2-3; D is possibly TRBD1 (5 bases). The CDR3 consists of 17 residues. The V gene's germline CDR1 is LGHNA and CDR2 YNFKEQ. V was pared by 5 bases and J by 1 base, with 19 bases between. This chain's CDR3 is CASSTPWGGEGTDTQYF. CDR3 nucleotides: TGTGCCAGCAGCACCCCTTGGGGCGGTGAAGGCACAGATACGCAGTATTTT.